This T cell receptor (beta chain) came from a study of blood T cell repertoires in COVID-19. Study background: COVID-19 samples collected from the United States, Italy and Spain covered acute and convalescent phases. T cells, B-cell-depleted T cells, or PBMCs provided the cDNA or gDNA that served as material.

The Seattle patients joined while their infection was active and were tracked longitudinally afterward. As handled by the study authors: Estimation of nucleated cell counts was performed using reference gene primer amplification. Measured with immunoSEQ multiplex PCR; TCRdb has only the in-frame clones, and not every one. The V and J calls and clone size are taken from that table; D and trimming were inferred from the DNA. Found here are tens of thousands of clones, about 74% of them singletons; the top ten hold around 4%. Germline CDR1 reads MGHRA; CDR2 reads YSYEKL. The CDR3 runs to 17 residues. V shed 4 bases and J 5 bases; nucleotides not matched to a gene: 7.

Sequencing was carried out using peripheral blood. This sequence originates from a man between 65 and 85 years old with COVID-19, enrolled during active disease. V is TRBV4-1 and J is TRBJ2-5; 16 nucleotides align to TRBD2. The CDR3 loop reads CASSPPGLAGGDETQYF. Here the CDR3 DNA reads TGCGCCAGCAGCCCTCCGGGACTAGCGGGGGGGGATGAGACCCAGTACTTC.